This is a list of T cell receptor beta chains from one sample in a study of T cells in Graves' hyperthyroidism and ophthalmopathy. TCRdb used MiXCR to reprocess the multiplex PCR reads, holding one entry per CDR3 protein. The table shows 410,000 or so distinct CDR3 sequences, with roughly 14% occurring only once. The sample comprised blood. These receptor sequences come from a man between 18 and 35 years old with Graves' ophthalmopathy. The CDR3 runs from the conserved cysteine through the conserved F or W. A D gene is named only where the DNA matches it firmly. Not all rows give a size; the values are once, few, many and, for expanded clones, a class.

TRBV5-1	TRBJ2-7	many	NA	TGCGCCAGCAGCTTTCAGGGGACCGGAAAGGAGCAGTACTTC	CASSFQGTGKEQYF
TRBV20-1	TRBJ2-1	many	TRBD2	TGCAGTGCTAGGACTAGCGGGACCCCTGTATACAATGAGCAGTTCTTC	CSARTSGTPVYNEQFF
TRBV10-3	TRBJ2-1	few	NA	TGTGCCATCAGTGACGGGCGGAACTCCTACAATGAGCAGTTCTTC	CAISDGRNSYNEQFF
TRBV24-1	TRBJ2-7	NA	TRBD2	TGTGCCACCAGTGATACTGACAGCGGACTAGCAGTCGAGCAGTACTTC	CATSDTDSGLAVEQYF
TRBV5-5	TRBJ2-1	NA	TRBD2	TGTGCCAGCAGCTCCCCGACTAGCAGGAATGAGCAGTTCTTC	CASSSPTSRNEQFF
TRBV10-3	TRBJ2-1	NA	TRBD1	TGTGCCATCAGTGATAGGACAGGGCTTGAGCAGTTCTTC	CAISDRTGLEQFF
TRBV4-1	TRBJ1-2	few	NA	TGCGCCAGCAGCCAAGTCCTGATAACTAACTATGGCTACACCTTC	CASSQVLITNYGYTF
TRBV5-5	TRBJ2-1	many	TRBD2	TGTGCCAGCAGAACGGGGGGGTTGGACAGCAACTCCTACAATGAGCAGTTCTTC	CASRTGGLDSNSYNEQFF
TRBV3-1	TRBJ1-6	many	NA	TGTGCCAGCAGCCAAGACCGTTATAATTCACCCCTCCACTTT	CASSQDRYNSPLHF
TRBV6-1	TRBJ1-6	NA	NA	TGTGCCAGCAGTGAAAAGCACAGCGGCGGTTCACCCCTCCACTTT	CASSEKHSGGSPLHF
TRBV20-1	TRBJ2-1	many	TRBD2	TGCAGTGCTGGGGGACTAGCAGGCGATGAGCAGTTCTTC	CSAGGLAGDEQFF
TRBV30	TRBJ1-2	NA	NA	TGTGCGAGAGTGGGCGACCGGAACTATGGCTACACCTTC	CARVGDRNYGYTF
TRBV2	TRBJ2-6	once	NA	TGTGCCAGCACTAGGGTCTCTGGGGCCAACGTCCTGGCTTTC	CASTRVSGANVLAF
TRBV3-1	TRBJ2-2	few	TRBD1	TGTGCCAGCAGCCAAGGGGACAGGGTTACCGGGGAGCTGTTTTTT	CASSQGDRVTGELFF
TRBV14	TRBJ2-7	many	TRBD2	TGTGCCAGCAGCCATGGGCCGTCGCTAGCGGGAGGCGAGCAGTACTTC	CASSHGPSLAGGEQYF
TRBV10-3	TRBJ1-1	many	NA	TGTGCCATCAGTGAGTCCCCAGAAGTGAACACTGAAGCTTTCTTT	CAISESPEVNTEAFF
TRBV6-5	TRBJ1-2	NA	TRBD1	TGTGCCAGCAGTTTCCCAGCGGGACAGCGTTCGCCAAATAGGACCGGCTACACCTTC	CASSFPAGQRSPNRTGYTF
TRBV25-1	TRBJ2-7	NA	NA	TGTGCCAGCAGTGACCCCAGTCCCGGGACACTTTACGAGCAGTACTTC	CASSDPSPGTLYEQYF
TRBV11-3	TRBJ2-1	many	NA	TGTGCCAGCAGCTCAGCCGGGGGATTGCCGGGGAGAGAGCAGTTCTTC	CASSSAGGLPGREQFF
TRBV9	TRBJ2-5	many	TRBD2	TGTGCCAGCAGCGTGGGGACTAGCGGGTGGGGCCTCCAAGAGACCCAGTACTTC	CASSVGTSGWGLQETQYF